The subject of this entry is one T cell receptor (beta chain). What it binds is not known. The sample is drawn from a study of response to subunit inactivated influenza vaccine. Study results and caveats: Few new T cells, the authors suggested, are recruited by each seasonal influenza vaccination.

MiXCR, applied by TCRdb to the RT-PCR reads, yields one record per CDR3 protein. This table has roughly 620,000 distinct CDR3 sequences, roughly 12% appearing once. Trimming took 6 bases from V and 3 from J, leaving 22 bases between them. This CDR3 comprises 16 residues. Looked up from germline, CDR1 is DFQATT and CDR2 is SNEGSKA (reference sequence). This same sample was also taken into another study, of T cells expressing NK-cell markers. That investigation notes: Synthesis of TCR beta cDNA relied on 5'RACE template switching carrying UMIs. The TCR beta repertoires were obtained from sorted CD3+CD56+NKG2C+, CD3+CD56+NKG2C- and CD3+CD56-NKG2C+ T cells. Among the eight sequenced donors, seven tested HCMV-seropositive and one tested seronegative. The contribution of dominant NKG2C+ clonotypes to CD8+ T cells in roughly 6 donors was about 1.0-7.0%.

Sample: PBMCs from blood, taken on the day of vaccination. This chain joins TRBV20-1 and TRBJ2-3; perhaps TRBD2 as D (5 bases). The sequence was collected from a man aged 50 to 60 who received an inactivated influenza vaccine. Here the CDR3 reads CSARIDYAARTDTQYF. CDR3 bases: TGCAGTGCCCGGATCGACTACGCGGCAAGGACAGATACGCAGTATTTT.